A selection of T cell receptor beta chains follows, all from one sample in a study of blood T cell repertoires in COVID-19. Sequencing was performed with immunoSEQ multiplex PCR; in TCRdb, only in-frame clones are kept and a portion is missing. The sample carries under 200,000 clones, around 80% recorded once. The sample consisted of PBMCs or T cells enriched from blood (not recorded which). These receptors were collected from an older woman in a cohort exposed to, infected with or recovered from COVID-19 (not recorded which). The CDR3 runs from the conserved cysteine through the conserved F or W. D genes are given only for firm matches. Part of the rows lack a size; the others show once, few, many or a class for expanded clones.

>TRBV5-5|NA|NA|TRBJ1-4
CASTDRGSPNEKLFF
TGTGCCAGCACCGATCGCGGGAGCCCTAATGAAAAACTGTTTTTT
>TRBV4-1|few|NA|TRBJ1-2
CASSQTTGLGYTF
TGCGCCAGCAGCCAAACGACAGGTCTAGGCTACACCTTC
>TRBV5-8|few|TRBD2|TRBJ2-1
CASKPGLAANNEQFF
TGTGCCAGCAAACCGGGACTAGCGGCTAACAATGAGCAGTTCTTC
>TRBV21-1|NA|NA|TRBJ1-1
CASSNFLITGGAAVNTEAFF
TGTGCCAGCAGCAACTTCCTTATCACAGGGGGGGCGGCAGTGAACACTGAAGCTTTCTTT
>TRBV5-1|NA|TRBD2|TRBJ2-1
CASSFGTSGTIEQFF
TGCGCCAGCAGCTTCGGGACTAGCGGGACCATTGAGCAGTTCTTC
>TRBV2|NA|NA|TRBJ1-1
CASSEYQAAFF
TGTGCCAGCAGTGAATACCAAGCAGCTTTCTTT
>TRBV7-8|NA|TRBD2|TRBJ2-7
CASSSILAGGNSYEQYF
TGTGCCAGCAGCTCCATTTTGGCCGGGGGGAACTCCTACGAGCAGTACTTC
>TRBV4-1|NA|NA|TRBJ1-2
CASSHPRGRGYTF
TGCGCCAGCAGCCATCCGCGGGGAAGGGGCTACACCTTC
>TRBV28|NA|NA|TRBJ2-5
CATSRGTPGTQYF
TGTGCCACCTCGCGGGGAACCCCCGGAACCCAGTACTTC
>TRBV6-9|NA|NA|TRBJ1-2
CASSYAYGYTF
TGTGCCAGCAGTTACGCGTATGGCTACACCTTC
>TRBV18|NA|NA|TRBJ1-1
CASSPWEGEGPNTEAFF
TGTGCCAGCTCACCATGGGAGGGAGAGGGACCGAACACTGAAGCTTTCTTT
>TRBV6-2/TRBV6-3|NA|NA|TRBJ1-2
CASSYSGIDYGYTF
TGTGCCAGCAGTTATTCAGGGATCGACTATGGCTACACCTTC
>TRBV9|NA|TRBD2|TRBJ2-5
CASSVGASGQETQYF
TGTGCCAGCAGCGTAGGAGCTAGCGGGCAAGAGACCCAGTACTTC
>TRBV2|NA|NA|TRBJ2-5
CASGGIFIEETQYF
TGTGCCAGCGGGGGGATCTTCATAGAAGAGACCCAGTACTTC
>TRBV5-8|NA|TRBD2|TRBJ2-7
CASSLDPSGRDEQYF
TGTGCCAGCAGCTTGGACCCCAGCGGGAGAGACGAGCAGTACTTC
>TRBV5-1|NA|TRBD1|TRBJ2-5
CASSTTPTGEQETQYF
TGCGCCAGCAGCACAACCCCGACAGGGGAACAAGAGACCCAGTACTTC
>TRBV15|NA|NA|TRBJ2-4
CATEDLAKNIQYF
TGTGCCACCGAGGACTTAGCCAAAAACATTCAGTACTTC
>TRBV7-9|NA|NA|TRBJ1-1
CASSDRLHEAFF
TGTGCCAGCAGCGATCGACTGCATGAAGCTTTCTTT
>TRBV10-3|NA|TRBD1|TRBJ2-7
CATRQGGLEQYF
TGTGCCACCAGACAGGGTGGACTCGAGCAGTACTTC
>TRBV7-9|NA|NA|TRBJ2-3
CASTTRGADTQYF
TGTGCCAGCACCACCAGGGGCGCAGATACGCAGTATTTT
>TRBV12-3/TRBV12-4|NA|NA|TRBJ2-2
CASRATGELFF
TGTGCCAGCAGAGCAACCGGGGAGCTGTTTTTT
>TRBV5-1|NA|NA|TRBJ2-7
CASSETAPYEQYF
TGCGCCAGCAGCGAGACTGCCCCCTACGAGCAGTACTTC
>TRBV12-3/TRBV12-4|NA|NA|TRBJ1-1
CASSPQVNTEAFF
TGTGCCAGCAGTCCCCAGGTGAACACTGAAGCTTTCTTT
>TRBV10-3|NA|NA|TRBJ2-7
CAISEGGSYEQYF
TGTGCCATCAGTGAGGGCGGATCCTACGAGCAGTACTTC
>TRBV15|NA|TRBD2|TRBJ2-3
CATSRGGTSGSTDTQYF
TGTGCCACCAGCAGGGGTGGGACTAGCGGGAGCACAGATACGCAGTATTTT
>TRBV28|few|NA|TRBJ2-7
CASRNNGGSYEQYF
TGTGCCAGCAGGAACAACGGGGGATCCTACGAGCAGTACTTC
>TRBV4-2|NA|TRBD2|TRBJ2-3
CASSQEGTSGSTDTQYF
TGTGCCAGCAGCCAAGAGGGGACTAGCGGGAGTACAGATACGCAGTATTTT
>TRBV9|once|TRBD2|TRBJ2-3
CASRAGAGTDTQYF
TGTGCCAGCAGAGCGGGAGCTGGCACAGATACGCAGTATTTT
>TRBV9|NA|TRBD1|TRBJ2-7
CASSVGRKGTGAYEQYF
TGTGCCAGCAGCGTAGGTCGGAAGGGGACAGGTGCCTACGAGCAGTACTTC
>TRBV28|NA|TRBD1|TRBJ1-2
CASSPTGTVNYGYTF
TGTGCCAGCAGTCCTACTGGGACAGTTAACTATGGCTACACCTTC
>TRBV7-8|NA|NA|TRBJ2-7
CASSSGVPSYEQYF
TGTGCCAGCAGCTCGGGGGTACCTTCCTACGAGCAGTACTTC
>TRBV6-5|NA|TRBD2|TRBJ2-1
CASSYTGLAGRNEQFF
TGTGCCAGCAGTTACACAGGACTAGCGGGACGGAATGAGCAGTTCTTC
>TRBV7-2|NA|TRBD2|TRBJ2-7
CASRPGLAGTYSYEQYF
TGTGCCAGCAGACCGGGACTAGCGGGGACCTACTCCTACGAGCAGTACTTC
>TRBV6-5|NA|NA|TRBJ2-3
CASSAGDTQYF
TGTGCCAGCAGCGCCGGGGATACGCAGTATTTT
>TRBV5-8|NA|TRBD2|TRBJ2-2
CASSFVELAGRTGELFF
TGTGCCAGCAGCTTCGTTGAACTAGCGGGAAGGACCGGGGAGCTGTTTTTT
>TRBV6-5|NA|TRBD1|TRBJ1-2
CASRETGANYGYTF
TGTGCCAGCAGAGAGACAGGGGCTAACTATGGCTACACCTTC
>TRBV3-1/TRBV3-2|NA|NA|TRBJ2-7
CASSQGQGNEQYF
TGTGCCAGCAGCCAAGGTCAGGGGAACGAACAGTACTTC
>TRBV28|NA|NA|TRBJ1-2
CASSFTGNYGYTF
TGTGCCAGCAGTTTTACAGGGAACTATGGCTACACCTTC
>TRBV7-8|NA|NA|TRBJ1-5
CASSLVGSSNQPQHF
TGTGCCAGCAGCTTAGTGGGCAGCAGCAATCAGCCCCAGCATTTT
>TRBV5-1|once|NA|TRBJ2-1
CASSLQGTSSYNEQFF
TGCGCCAGCAGCTTGCAGGGTACGAGCTCCTACAATGAGCAGTTCTTC
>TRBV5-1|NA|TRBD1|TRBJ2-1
CASSPPGSGQGDYNEQFF
TGCGCCAGCAGCCCCCCGGGTTCAGGACAGGGGGACTACAATGAGCAGTTCTTC
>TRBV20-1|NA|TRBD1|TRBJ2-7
CSASRGGQGVGEQYF
TGCAGTGCTAGTAGGGGGGGACAGGGAGTTGGCGAGCAGTACTTC
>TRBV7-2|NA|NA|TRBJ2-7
CASSLLRQAEQYF
TGTGCCAGCAGCTTACTCCGACAGGCCGAGCAGTACTTC
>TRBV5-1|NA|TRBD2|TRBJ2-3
CASSHWPGSGKSDTQYF
TGCGCCAGCAGCCATTGGCCCGGTAGCGGGAAGTCAGATACGCAGTATTTT
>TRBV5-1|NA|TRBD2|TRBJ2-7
CASSPLGGSYEQYF
TGCGCCAGCAGCCCCTTGGGGGGGTCCTACGAGCAGTACTTC
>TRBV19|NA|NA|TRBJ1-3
CARPPGGPRDTIYF
TGTGCCAGGCCGCCCGGGGGTCCCAGGGACACCATATATTTT
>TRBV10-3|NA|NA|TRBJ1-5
CAISETGFSQPQHF
TGTGCCATCAGTGAGACAGGGTTTTCCCAGCCCCAGCATTTT
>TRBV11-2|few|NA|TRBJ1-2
CASSLDGPGHNYGYTF
TGTGCCAGCAGCTTAGATGGGCCAGGTCATAACTATGGCTACACCTTC
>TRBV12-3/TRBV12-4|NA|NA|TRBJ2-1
CASSFYGGNEQFF
TGTGCCAGCAGTTTCTATGGAGGCAATGAGCAGTTCTTC
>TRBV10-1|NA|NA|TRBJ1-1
CASSDKRKSEAFF
TGCGCCAGCAGTGATAAGCGGAAGAGTGAAGCTTTCTTT
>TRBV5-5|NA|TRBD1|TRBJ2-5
CASSWGQRQETQYF
TGTGCCAGCAGCTGGGGACAGCGGCAAGAGACCCAGTACTTC